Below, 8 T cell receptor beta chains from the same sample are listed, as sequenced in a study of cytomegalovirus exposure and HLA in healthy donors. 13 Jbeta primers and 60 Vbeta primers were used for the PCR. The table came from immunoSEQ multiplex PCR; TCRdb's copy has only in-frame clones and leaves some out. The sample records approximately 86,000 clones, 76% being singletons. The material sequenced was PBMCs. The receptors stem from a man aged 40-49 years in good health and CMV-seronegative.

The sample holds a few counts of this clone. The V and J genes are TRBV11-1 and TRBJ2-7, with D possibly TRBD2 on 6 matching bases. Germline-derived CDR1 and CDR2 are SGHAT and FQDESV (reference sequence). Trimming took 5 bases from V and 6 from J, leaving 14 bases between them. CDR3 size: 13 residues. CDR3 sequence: CASSPPGVVEQYF. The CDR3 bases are TGTGCCAGCAGCCCCCCGGGGGTGGTCGAGCAGTACTTC.

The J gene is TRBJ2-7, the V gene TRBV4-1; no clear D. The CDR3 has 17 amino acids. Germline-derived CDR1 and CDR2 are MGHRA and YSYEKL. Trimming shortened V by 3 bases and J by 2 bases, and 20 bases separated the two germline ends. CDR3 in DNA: TGCGCCAGCAGCCAGCCCCTCACCTCACTAAACCCCTACGAGCAGTACTTC. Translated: CASSQPLTSLNPYEQYF.

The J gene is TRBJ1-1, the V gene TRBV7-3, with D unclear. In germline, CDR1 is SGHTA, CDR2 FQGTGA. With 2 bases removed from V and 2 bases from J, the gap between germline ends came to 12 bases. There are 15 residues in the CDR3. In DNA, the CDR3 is TGTGCCAGCAGCTTAGTACCACATCGAAACACTGAAGCTTTCTTT. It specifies CASSLVPHRNTEAFF. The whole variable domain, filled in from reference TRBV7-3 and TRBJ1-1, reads GAGVSQTPSNKVTEKGKYVELRCDPISGHTALYWYRQSLGQGPEFLIYFQGTGAADDSGLPNDRFFAVRPEGSVSTLKIQRTERGDSAVYLCASSLVPHRNTEAFFGQGTRLTVV.

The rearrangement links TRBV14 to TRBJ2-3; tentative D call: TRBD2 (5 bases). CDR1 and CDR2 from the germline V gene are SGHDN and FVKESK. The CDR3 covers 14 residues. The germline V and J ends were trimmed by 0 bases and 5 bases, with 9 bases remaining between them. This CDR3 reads CASSQEFRGDTQYF. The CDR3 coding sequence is TGTGCCAGCAGCCAAGAATTCCGGGGAGATACGCAGTATTTT.

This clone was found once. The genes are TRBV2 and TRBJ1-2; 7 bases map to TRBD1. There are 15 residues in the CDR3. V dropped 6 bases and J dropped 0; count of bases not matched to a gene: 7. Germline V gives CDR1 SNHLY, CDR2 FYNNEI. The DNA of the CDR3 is TGTGCCAGCAGCCGGACAGGCCGAGCTAACTATGGCTACACCTTC. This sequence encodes CASSRTGRANYGYTF.

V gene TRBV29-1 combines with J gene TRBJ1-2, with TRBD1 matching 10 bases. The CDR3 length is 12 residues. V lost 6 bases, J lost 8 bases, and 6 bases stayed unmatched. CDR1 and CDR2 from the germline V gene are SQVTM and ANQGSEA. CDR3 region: CSVAGTGEGYTF. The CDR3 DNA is TGCAGCGTCGCCGGGACAGGGGAAGGCTACACCTTC.

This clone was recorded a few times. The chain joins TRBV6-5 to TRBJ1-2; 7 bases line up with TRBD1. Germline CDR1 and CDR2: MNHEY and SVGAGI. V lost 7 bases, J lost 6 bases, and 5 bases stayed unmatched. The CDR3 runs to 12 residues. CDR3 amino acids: CASKRQGDGYTF. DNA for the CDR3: TGTGCCAGCAAACGGCAGGGGGATGGCTACACCTTC.

CDR3 amino acids: CASSDVRVQETQYF. For the CDR3, the DNA is TGTGCCAGCAGTGATGTCAGGGTACAAGAGACCCAGTACTTC. The J gene is TRBJ2-5, the V gene TRBV2, with D possibly matching TRBD1 (5 bases). V lost 3 bases and J 2 bases, leaving 10 bases between the germline ends. The CDR3 sequence is 14 residues long. From germline, CDR1 is SNHLY and CDR2 FYNNEI.